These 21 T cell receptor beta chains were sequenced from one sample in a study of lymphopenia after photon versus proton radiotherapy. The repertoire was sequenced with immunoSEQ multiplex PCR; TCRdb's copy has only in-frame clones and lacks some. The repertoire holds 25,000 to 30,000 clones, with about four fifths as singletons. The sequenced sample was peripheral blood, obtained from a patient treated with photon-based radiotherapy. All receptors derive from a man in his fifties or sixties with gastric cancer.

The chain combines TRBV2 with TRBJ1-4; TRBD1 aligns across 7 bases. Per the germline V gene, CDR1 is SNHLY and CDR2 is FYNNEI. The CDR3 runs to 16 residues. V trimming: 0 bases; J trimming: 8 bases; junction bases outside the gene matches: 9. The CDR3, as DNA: TGTGCCAGCAGTGAAGCGCTTAGGGGGCGGGAGGAAAAACTGTTTTTT. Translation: CASSEALRGREEKLFF.

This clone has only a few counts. The chain's CDR3 is CASRRPQGTGELFF. CDR3 DNA: TGTGCCAGCAGGCGACCCCAGGGAACGGGGGAGCTGTTTTTT. The chain is built from TRBV11-2 and TRBJ2-2; D is possibly TRBD1 (5 bases). Germline V CDR1 and CDR2: SGHAT, FQNNGV. V gave up 6 bases and J gave up 8 bases, with 16 bases separating them. This CDR3 is built from 14 residues.

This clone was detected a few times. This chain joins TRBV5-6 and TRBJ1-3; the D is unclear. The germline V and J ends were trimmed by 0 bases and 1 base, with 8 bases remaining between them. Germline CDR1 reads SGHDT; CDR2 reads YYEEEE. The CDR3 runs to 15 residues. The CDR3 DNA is TGTGCCAGCAGCTTGGGGGCAGCGTCTGGAAACACCATATATTTT. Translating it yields CASSLGAASGNTIYF.

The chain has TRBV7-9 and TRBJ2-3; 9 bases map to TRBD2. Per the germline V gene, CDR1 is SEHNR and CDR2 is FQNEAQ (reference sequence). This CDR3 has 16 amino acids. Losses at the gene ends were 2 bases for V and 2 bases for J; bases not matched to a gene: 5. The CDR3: CASSLWLAGDTDTQYF. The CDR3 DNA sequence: TGTGCCAGCAGCTTATGGTTAGCGGGGGACACAGATACGCAGTATTTT.

The CDR3: CASSEQNRGKTQYF. Written as DNA, the CDR3 is TGTGCCAGCAGTGAACAGAACAGGGGAAAGACCCAGTACTTC. This sequence joins TRBV6-1 and TRBJ2-5; 7 positions match TRBD1. Unmatched junction bases numbered 6, after V lost 2 bases and J lost 6 bases. This CDR3 comprises 14 residues. Per germline, CDR1 MNHNS and CDR2 SASEGT.

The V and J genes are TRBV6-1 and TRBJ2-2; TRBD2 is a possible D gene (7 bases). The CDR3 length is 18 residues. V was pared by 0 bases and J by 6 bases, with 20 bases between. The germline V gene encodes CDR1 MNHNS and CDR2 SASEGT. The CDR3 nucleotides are TGTGCCAGCAGTGAAGCCAAGGGGGGACTAATGATCCCCGGGGAGCTGTTTTTT. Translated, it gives CASSEAKGGLMIPGELFF.

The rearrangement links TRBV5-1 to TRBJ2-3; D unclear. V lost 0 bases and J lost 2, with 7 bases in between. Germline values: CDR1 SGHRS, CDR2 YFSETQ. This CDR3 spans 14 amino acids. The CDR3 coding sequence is TGCGCCAGCAGCTTGGCCAGGCACACAGATACGCAGTATTTT. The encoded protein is CASSLARHTDTQYF. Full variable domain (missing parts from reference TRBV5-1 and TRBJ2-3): KAGVTQTPRYLIKTRGQQVTLSCSPISGHRSVSWYQQTPGQGLQFLFEYFSETQRNKGNFPGRFSGRQFSNSRSEMNVSTLELGDSALYLCASSLARHTDTQYFGPGTRLTVL.

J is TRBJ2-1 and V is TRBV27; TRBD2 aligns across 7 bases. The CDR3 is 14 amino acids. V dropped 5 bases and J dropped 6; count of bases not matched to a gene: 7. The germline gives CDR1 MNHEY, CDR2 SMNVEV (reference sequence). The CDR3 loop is CASSLSGGGNEQFF. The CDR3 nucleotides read TGTGCCAGCAGTCTCTCGGGGGGTGGCAATGAGCAGTTCTTC.

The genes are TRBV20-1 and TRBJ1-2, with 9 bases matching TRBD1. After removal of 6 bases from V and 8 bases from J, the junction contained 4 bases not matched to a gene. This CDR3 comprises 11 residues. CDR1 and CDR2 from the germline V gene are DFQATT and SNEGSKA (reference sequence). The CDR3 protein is CSAGTGSGYTF. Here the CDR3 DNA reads TGCAGTGCCGGGACAGGGTCCGGCTACACCTTC.

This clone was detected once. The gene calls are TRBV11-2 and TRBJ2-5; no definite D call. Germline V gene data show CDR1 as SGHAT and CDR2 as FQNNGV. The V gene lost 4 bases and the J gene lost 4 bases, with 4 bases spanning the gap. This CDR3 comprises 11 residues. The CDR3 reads CASSSPETQYF. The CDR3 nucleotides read TGTGCCAGCAGCTCCCCAGAGACCCAGTACTTC.

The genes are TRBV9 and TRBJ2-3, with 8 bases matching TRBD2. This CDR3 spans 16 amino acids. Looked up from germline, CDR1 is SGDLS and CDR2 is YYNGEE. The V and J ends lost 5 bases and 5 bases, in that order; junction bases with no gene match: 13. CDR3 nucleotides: TGTGCCAGCAGTGGACTATCGGGGGGGTCTTTAGATACGCAGTATTTT. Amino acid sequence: CASSGLSGGSLDTQYF. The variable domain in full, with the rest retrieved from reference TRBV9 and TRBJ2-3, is DSGVTQTPKHLITATGQRVTLRCSPRSGDLSVYWYQQSLDQGLQFLIQYYNGEERAKGNILERFSAQQFPDLHSELNLSSLELGDSALYFCASSGLSGGSLDTQYFGPGTRLTVL.

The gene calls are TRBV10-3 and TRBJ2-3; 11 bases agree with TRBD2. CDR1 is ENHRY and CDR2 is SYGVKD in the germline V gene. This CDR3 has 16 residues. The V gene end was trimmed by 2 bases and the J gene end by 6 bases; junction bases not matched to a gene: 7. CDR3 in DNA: TGTGCCATCAGTGAGCCGTTAGCGGGGGGGCCGGATACGCAGTATTTT. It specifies CAISEPLAGGPDTQYF.

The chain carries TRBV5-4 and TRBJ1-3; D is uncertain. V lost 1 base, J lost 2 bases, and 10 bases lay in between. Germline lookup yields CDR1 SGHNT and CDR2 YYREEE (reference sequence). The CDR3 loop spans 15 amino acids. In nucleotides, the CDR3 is TGTGCCAGCAGCTTGTGGATGGGAACTGGAAACACCATATATTTT. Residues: CASSLWMGTGNTIYF.

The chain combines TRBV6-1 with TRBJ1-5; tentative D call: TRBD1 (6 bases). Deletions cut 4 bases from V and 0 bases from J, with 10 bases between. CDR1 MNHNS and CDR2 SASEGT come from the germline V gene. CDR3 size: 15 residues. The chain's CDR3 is CASSGDRNSNQPQHF. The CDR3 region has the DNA TGTGCCAGCAGTGGAGACAGGAATAGCAATCAGCCCCAGCATTTT.

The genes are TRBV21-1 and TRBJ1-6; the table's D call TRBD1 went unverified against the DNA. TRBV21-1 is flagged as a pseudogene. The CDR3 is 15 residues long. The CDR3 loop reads CASSKEGVPRSPLHF. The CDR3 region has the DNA TGTGCCAGCAGCAAAGAGGGGGTTCCAAGGTCACCCCTCCACTTT.

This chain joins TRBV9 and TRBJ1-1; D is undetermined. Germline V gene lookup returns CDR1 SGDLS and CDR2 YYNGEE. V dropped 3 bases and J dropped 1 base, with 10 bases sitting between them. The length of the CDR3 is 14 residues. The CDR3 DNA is TGTGCCAGCAGCGCCCAGGTAGGGAACACTGAAGCTTTCTTT. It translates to CASSAQVGNTEAFF.

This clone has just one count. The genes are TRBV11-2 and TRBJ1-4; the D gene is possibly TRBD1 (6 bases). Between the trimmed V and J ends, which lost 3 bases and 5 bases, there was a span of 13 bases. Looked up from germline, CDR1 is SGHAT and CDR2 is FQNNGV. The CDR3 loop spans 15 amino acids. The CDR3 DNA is TGTGCCAGCAGCTTGGGTGACAGGAACAATGAAAAACTGTTTTTT. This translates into CASSLGDRNNEKLFF.

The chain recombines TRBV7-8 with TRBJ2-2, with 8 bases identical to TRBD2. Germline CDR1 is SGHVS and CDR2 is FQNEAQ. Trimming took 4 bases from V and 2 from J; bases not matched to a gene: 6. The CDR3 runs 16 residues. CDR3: CASSSGLAGNTGELFF. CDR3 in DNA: TGTGCCAGCAGCTCCGGACTAGCAGGAAACACCGGGGAGCTGTTTTTT.

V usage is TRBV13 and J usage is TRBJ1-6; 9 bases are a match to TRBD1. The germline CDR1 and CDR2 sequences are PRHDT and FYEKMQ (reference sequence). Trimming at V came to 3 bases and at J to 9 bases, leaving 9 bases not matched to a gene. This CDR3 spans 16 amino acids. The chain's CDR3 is CASSLPGQGGSSPLHF. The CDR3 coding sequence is TGTGCCAGCAGCTTGCCGGGACAGGGCGGAAGTTCACCCCTCCACTTT.

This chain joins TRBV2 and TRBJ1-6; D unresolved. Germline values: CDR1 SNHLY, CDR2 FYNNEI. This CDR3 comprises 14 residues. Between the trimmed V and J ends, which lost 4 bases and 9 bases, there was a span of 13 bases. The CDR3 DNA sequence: TGTGCCAGCAGTGGACATAACGAGGGTTCACCCCTCCACTTT. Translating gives CASSGHNEGSPLHF.

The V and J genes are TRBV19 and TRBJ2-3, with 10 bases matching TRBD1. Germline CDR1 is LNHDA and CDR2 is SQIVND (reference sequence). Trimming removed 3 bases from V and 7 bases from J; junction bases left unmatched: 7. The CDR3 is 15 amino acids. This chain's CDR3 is CASSMETGGSYTQYF. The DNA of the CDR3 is TGTGCCAGTAGTATGGAGACAGGGGGCTCCTATACGCAGTATTTT. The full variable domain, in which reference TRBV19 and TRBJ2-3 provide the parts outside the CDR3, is DGGITQSPKYLFRKEGQNVTLSCEQNLNHDAMYWYRQDPGQGLRLIYYSQIVNDFQKGDIAEGYSVSREKKESFPLTVTSAQKNPTAFYLCASSMETGGSYTQYFGPGTRLTVL.